These T cell receptor beta chains were read from a single sample in a study of T cell responses to AZD1222 COVID-19 vaccine. Some clones are missing from TCRdb's copy, which holds only in-frame ones; the method was immunoSEQ multiplex PCR. The sample lists approximately 75,000 clones; roughly 87% were seen once. The sequenced sample was peripheral blood, obtained 28 days after the second AZD1222 dose. Receptors were obtained from an adult who received the AZD1222 COVID-19 vaccine. The CDR3 runs from the conserved cysteine through the conserved F or W. Each record gives: V gene, CDR3 protein.

v_call: TRBV5-1; cdr3_aa: CASSFRREETQYF
v_call: TRBV3-1/TRBV3-2; cdr3_aa: CASSLTDRIGNTIYF
v_call: TRBV4-1; cdr3_aa: CASSHSMGGTEAFF
v_call: TRBV3-1/TRBV3-2; cdr3_aa: CASSQWTRSSYNEQFF
v_call: TRBV6-5; cdr3_aa: CASSYSSSGAQGTQYF
v_call: TRBV30; cdr3_aa: CACKTGPRQVDEQFF
v_call: TRBV11-2; cdr3_aa: CASSSGGGGNTEAFF
v_call: TRBV27; cdr3_aa: CASSSRTGGGFGYSPLHF
v_call: TRBV5-4; cdr3_aa: CASSLPSGGAKDTQYF
v_call: TRBV12-3/TRBV12-4; cdr3_aa: CASRRGASEKLFF
v_call: TRBV30; cdr3_aa: CAWSRKTVINTIYF
v_call: TRBV28; cdr3_aa: CASSLGTGSQPQHF
v_call: TRBV30; cdr3_aa: CAWKSNNEQFF
v_call: TRBV10-2; cdr3_aa: CASSDDGVISYEQYF
v_call: TRBV7-3; cdr3_aa: CASSPDRYWHEQFF